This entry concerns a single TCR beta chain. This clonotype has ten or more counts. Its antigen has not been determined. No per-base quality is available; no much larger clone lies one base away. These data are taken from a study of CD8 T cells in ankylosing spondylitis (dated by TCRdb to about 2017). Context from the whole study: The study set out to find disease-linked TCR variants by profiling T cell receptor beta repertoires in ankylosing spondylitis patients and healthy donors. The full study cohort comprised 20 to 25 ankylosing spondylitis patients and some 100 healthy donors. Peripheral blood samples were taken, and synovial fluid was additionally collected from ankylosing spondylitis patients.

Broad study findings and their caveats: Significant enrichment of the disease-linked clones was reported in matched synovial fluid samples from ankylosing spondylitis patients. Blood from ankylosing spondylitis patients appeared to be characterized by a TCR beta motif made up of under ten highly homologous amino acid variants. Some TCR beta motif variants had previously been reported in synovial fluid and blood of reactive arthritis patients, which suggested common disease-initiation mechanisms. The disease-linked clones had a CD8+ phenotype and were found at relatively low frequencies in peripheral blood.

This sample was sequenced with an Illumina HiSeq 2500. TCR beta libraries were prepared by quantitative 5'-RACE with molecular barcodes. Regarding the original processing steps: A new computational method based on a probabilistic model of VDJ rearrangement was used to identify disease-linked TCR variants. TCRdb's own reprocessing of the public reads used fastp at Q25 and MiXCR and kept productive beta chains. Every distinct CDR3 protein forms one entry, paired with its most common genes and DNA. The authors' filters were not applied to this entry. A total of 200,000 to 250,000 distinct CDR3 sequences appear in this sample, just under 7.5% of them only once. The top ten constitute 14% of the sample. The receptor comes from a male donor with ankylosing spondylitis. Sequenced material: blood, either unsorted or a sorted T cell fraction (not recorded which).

The DNA sequence follows: TGCAGGGAAGCAGGCTCCACTGAAGCTTTCTTT. Translated, this gives CREAGSTEAFF. This receptor chain uses TRBV20-1 and TRBJ1-1; no D segment can be confidently identified. Spanning cysteine to phenylalanine, the CDR3 consists of 11 amino acids. Solely the CDR3 DNA is kept, with 33 bases framed from the first base. In the germline V gene (reference sequence), CDR1 corresponds to DFQATT and CDR2 to SNEGSKA.